This T cell receptor beta chain was found in a study of blood T cell repertoires in COVID-19. Study as a whole: There were acute and convalescent COVID-19 samples, and they came from the United States, Italy and Spain. Sources were T cells, B-cell-depleted T cells, or PBMCs; the material itself was cDNA or gDNA.

Original methodology: Amplified reference gene primers provided the basis for estimating nucleated cell counts. The data were produced by immunoSEQ multiplex PCR, yet TCRdb's version contains in-frame clones alone and is incomplete. V and J calls and clone size are given by that table; D and trimming were obtained from the DNA. This sample carries some 44,000 clones, over 80% of them seen once, and the ten largest clones take 12%. With V trimmed by 0 bases and J by 4 bases, 3 bases remained unmatched. Germline CDR1 reads KGHDR; CDR2 reads SFDVKD. The CDR3 contains 16 residues. Sequencing used peripheral blood. This chain connects TRBV24-1 to TRBJ2-3; TRBD2 matches at 10 bases. The TCR was taken from a human donor in a cohort sampled during active COVID-19. This CDR3 is CATSDLLAGEADTQYF. The DNA of the CDR3 is TGTGCCACCAGTGATTTGCTAGCGGGAGAAGCAGATACGCAGTATTTT.